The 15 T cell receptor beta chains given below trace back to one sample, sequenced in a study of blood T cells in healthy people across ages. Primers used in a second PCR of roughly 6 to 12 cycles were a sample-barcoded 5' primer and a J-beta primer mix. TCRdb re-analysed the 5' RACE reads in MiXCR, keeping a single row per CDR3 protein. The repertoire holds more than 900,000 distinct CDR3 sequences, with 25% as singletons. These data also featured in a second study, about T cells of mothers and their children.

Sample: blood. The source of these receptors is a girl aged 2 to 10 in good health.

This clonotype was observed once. The CDR3 bases are TGTGCCAGCAGTTTAGCTCCAAGTGCAGGCTACACCTTC. This gives the protein CASSLAPSAGYTF. The rearrangement joins TRBV4-2 to TRBJ1-2; D gene ambiguous. Per the germline V gene, CDR1 is LGHNA and CDR2 is YNFKEQ. The ends were cut back, 6 bases at V and 8 bases at J, with 16 bases in the middle. CDR3 size: 13 residues.

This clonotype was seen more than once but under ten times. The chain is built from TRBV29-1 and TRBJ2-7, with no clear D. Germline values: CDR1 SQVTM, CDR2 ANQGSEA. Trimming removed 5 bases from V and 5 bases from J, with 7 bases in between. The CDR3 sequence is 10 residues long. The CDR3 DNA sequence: TGCAGCGTTTGGGCAGACGAGCAGTACTTC. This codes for CSVWADEQYF.

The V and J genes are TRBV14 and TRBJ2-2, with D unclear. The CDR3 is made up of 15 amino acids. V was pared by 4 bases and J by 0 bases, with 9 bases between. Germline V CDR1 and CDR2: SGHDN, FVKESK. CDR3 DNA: TGTGCCAGCAGCCGAAAAATCCCGAACACCGGGGAGCTGTTTTTT. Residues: CASSRKIPNTGELFF.

CDR3 amino acids: CASSPGGQGVTGELFF. CDR3 sequence (DNA): TGTGCCAGCAGCCCTGGGGGTCAAGGCGTGACCGGGGAGCTGTTTTTT. V usage is TRBV28 and J usage is TRBJ2-2; D could derive from TRBD1 or TRBD2 (5 bases each). Trimming took 6 bases from V and 5 from J, leaving 19 bases between them. This CDR3 is 16 amino acids long. The germline CDR1 and CDR2 sequences are MDHEN and SYDVKM.

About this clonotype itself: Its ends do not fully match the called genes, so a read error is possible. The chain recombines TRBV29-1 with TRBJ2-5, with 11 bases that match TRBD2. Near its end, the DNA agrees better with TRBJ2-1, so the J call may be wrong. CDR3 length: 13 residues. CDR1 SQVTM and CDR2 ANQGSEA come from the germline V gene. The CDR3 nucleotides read TGCACCGTTAGCGGGGGGGCCTTGAATGAGCAGTTCTTC. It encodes CTVSGGALNEQFF.

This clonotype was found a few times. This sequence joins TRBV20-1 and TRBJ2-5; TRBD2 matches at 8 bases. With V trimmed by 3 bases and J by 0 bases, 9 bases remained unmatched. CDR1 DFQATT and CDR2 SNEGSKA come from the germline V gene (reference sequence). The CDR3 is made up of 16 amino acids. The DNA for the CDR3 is TGCAGTGCTAGCGTCCCGAAACTAGCGGACCAAGAGACCCAGTACTTC. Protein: CSASVPKLADQETQYF.

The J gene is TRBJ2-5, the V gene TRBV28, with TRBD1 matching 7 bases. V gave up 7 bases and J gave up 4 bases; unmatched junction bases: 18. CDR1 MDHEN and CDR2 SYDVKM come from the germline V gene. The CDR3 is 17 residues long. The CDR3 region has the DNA TGTGCCAGCACTCACGGTCCGAGACAGGGTTGGGGAGAGACCCAGTACTTC. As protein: CASTHGPRQGWGETQYF.

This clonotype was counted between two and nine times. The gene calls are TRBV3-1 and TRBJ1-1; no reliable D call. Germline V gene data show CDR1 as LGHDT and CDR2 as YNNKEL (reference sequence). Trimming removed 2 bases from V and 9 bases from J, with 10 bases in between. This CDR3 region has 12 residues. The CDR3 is CASSQSGRQAFF. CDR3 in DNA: TGTGCCAGCAGCCAATCAGGACGGCAAGCTTTCTTT.

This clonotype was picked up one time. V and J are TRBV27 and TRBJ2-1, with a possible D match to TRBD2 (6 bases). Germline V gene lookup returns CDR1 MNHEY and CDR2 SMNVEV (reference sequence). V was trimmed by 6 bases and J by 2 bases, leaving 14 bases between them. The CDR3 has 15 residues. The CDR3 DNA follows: TGTGCCAGCAGACTCATAGCGGCTGCCTACAATGAGCAGTTCTTC. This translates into CASRLIAAAYNEQFF.

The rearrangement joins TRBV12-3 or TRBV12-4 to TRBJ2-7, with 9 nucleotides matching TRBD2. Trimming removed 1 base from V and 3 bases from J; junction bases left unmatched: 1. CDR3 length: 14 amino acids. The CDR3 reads CASSLGGRVYEQYF. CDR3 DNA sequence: TGTGCCAGCAGTTTAGGCGGGAGGGTCTACGAGCAGTACTTC.

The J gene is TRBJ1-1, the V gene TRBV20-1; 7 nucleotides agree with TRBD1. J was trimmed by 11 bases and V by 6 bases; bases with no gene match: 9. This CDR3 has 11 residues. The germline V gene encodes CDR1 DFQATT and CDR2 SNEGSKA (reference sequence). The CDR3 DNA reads TGCAGTGCCGCCACCGGACAGGCGGCTTTCTTT. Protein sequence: CSAATGQAAFF.

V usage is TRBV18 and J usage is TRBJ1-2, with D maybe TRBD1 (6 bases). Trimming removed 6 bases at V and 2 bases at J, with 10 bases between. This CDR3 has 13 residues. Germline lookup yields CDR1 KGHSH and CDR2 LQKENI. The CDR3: CASSVDRNYGYTF. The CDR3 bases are TGTGCCAGCTCGGTCGACAGGAACTATGGCTACACCTTC. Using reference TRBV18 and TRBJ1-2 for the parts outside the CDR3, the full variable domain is NAGVMQNPRHLVRRRGQEARLRCSPMKGHSHVYWYRQLPEEGLKFMVYLQKENIIDESGMPKERFSAEFPKEGPSILRIQQVVRGDSAAYFCASSVDRNYGYTFGSGTRLTVV.

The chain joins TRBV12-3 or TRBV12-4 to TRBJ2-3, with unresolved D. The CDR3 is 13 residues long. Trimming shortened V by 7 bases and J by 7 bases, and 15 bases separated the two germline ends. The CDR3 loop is CASIEARKNTQYF. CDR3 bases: TGTGCCAGCATTGAGGCGCGAAAGAATACGCAGTATTTT.

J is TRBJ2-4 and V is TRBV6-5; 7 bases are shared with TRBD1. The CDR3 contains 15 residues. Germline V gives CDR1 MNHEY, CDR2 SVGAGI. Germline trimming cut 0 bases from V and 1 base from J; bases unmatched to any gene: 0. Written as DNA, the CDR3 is TGTGCCAGCAGTTACTCGGACAGGGCCAAAAACATTCAGTACTTC. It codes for CASSYSDRAKNIQYF.

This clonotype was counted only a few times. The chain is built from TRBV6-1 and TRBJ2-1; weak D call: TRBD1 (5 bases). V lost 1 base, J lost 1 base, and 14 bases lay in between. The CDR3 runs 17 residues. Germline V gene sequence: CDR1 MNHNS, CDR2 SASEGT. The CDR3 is CASSEERNGASYNEQFF. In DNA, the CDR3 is TGTGCCAGCAGTGAAGAAAGGAATGGGGCTTCCTACAATGAGCAGTTCTTC.